A single sample gave rise to the 10 T cell receptor beta chains below, sequenced in a study of type 1 and type 2 diabetes patients. Amplification started from genomic DNA. A primer set of 30 forward and 13 reverse primers amplified the CDR3. TCRdb processed the multiplex PCR reads anew with MiXCR; each CDR3 protein has one entry. Altogether 250,000 or so distinct CDR3 sequences are present, around 47% being singletons, with the ten largest covering approximately 13%. The sample comprised peripheral blood mononuclear cells (PBMCs). These receptors were obtained from a man aged 18-30 years with type 2 diabetes.

This clonotype has more than one count but fewer than ten. The rearrangement uses TRBV7-2 and TRBJ1-6; tentative D call: TRBD1 (6 bases). CDR3 length: 16 residues. V was trimmed by 5 bases and J by 9 bases, leaving 20 bases between them. From germline, CDR1 is SGHTA and CDR2 FQGNSA. The CDR3 nucleotides read TGTGCCAGCAGCGAAGTCGGGACACCGAGGAGTTCACCCCTCCACTTT. Translating gives CASSEVGTPRSSPLHF.

This rearrangement joins TRBV2 to TRBJ2-5; 11 nucleotides line up with TRBD1. The closer fit of TRBJ2-1 to the DNA end suggests the J call may be wrong. Per the germline V gene, CDR1 is SNHLY and CDR2 is FYNNEI. This CDR3 has 12 amino acids. The CDR3 spells CASRGQGDEQFF. As DNA, the CDR3 is TGTGCCAGCAGGGGACAGGGGGATGAGCAGTTCTTC.

This chain uses TRBV20-1 with TRBJ2-7; no clear D. The length of the CDR3 is 14 residues. V was shortened by 6 bases and J by 4 bases, with 19 bases between the two germline ends. The germline gives CDR1 DFQATT, CDR2 SNEGSKA (reference sequence). The CDR3 protein is CSASHNSRKYEQYF. For the CDR3, the DNA is TGCAGTGCCAGCCACAACAGTAGGAAGTACGAGCAGTACTTC.

This clonotype was recorded a few times. The rearrangement links TRBV20-1 to TRBJ1-2; 7 nucleotides agree with TRBD1. V dropped 6 bases and J dropped 13; count of bases not matched to a gene: 8. The germline V gene has CDR1 DFQATT and CDR2 SNEGSKA (reference sequence). This CDR3 region has 10 residues. CDR3 protein: CSAVTGVATF. The CDR3 coding sequence is TGCAGTGCAGTCACAGGGGTGGCCACCTTC.

The rearrangement joins TRBV6-6 to TRBJ2-1; tentative D call: TRBD1 (5 bases). The CDR3 runs to 14 residues. Trimming removed 0 bases from V and 4 bases from J, with 7 bases in between. Germline V gene lookup returns CDR1 MNHNY and CDR2 SVGAGI (reference sequence). The CDR3 loop reads CASSYSTGYNEQFF. CDR3 nucleotides: TGTGCCAGCAGTTACTCCACAGGATACAATGAGCAGTTCTTC.

This chain uses TRBV7-2 with TRBJ2-7; TRBD1 matches at 7 bases. The V gene's germline CDR1 is SGHTA and CDR2 FQGNSA. This CDR3 region has 15 residues. The junction had 8 bases not matched to a gene; V was cut back by 5 bases and J by 1 base. In nucleotides, the CDR3 is TGTGCCAGCAGCCTCGGGACAGCTATTTCCTACGAGCAGTACTTC. Amino acid sequence: CASSLGTAISYEQYF.

With respect to this clonotype: A much more abundant neighbour one base away suggests this may be a read error. The chain has TRBV15 and TRBJ2-5; TRBD2 matches at 11 bases. The J call may be mistaken, given a closer DNA end match to TRBJ2-7. This CDR3 spans 16 amino acids. Germline loops: CDR1 LNHNV, CDR2 YYDKDF (reference sequence). The CDR3 nucleotides are TGTGCCACCAGCAGAGCACCCGGGACTAGCGGCTGCGAGCAGTACTTC. Its translation is CATSRAPGTSGCEQYF.

This clonotype was detected only a few times. The chain links TRBV28 to TRBJ2-5; 8 bases map to TRBD1. This CDR3 comprises 13 residues. The V gene end was trimmed by 6 bases and the J gene end by 5 bases; junction bases not matched to a gene: 5. CDR1 is MDHEN and CDR2 is SYDVKM in the germline V gene. As DNA, the CDR3 is TGTGCCAGCAGGGGGACAGGAACCGAGACCCAGTACTTC. The encoded protein is CASRGTGTETQYF.

This clonotype showed up many times. The V gene is TRBV25-1, the J gene TRBJ2-7; no firm D call. The CDR3 spans 12 residues. V lost 7 bases, J lost 2 bases, and 9 bases lay in between. In germline, CDR1 is MGHDK, CDR2 SYGVNS. For the CDR3, the DNA is TGTGCCAGCAACGGGTTAACCTACGAGCAGTACTTC. Encoded protein: CASNGLTYEQYF.

The genes are TRBV5-6 and TRBJ1-4; a weak D match, TRBD1 (5 bases). CDR1 and CDR2 (germline): SGHDT, YYEEEE. CDR3 length: 11 amino acids. Trimming removed 4 bases from V and 12 bases from J, with 10 bases in between. CDR3 coding DNA: TGTGCCAGCAGCCAGGGTGGGGAACTGTTTTTT. Its protein product is CASSQGGELFF.